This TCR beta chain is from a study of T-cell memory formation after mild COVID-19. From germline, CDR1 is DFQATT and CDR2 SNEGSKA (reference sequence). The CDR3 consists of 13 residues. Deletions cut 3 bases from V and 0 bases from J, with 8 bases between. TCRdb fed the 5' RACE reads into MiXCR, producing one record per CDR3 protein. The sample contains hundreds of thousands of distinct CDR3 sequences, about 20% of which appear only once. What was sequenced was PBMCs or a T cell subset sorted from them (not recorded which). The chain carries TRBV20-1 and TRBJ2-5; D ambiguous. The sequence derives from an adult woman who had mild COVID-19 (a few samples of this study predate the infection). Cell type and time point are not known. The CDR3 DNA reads TGCAGTGCTAGTGCTGTAGACCAAGAGACCCAGTACTTC. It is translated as CSASAVDQETQYF.